The 7 T cell receptor beta chains given below trace back to one sample, sequenced in a study of OX40 agonist ivuxolimab in advanced cancers. TCRdb's table, derived via immunoSEQ multiplex PCR, lists solely in-frame clones and lacks some. The repertoire has tens of thousands of clones, around 90% of them found once; the top ten carry approximately 1.3%. Sequences were derived from CD4+ or CD8+ T cells sorted from blood, sampled in a trial of the OX40 agonist ivuxolimab. These receptor sequences come from an adult with an advanced solid tumor such as melanoma, head and neck, liver or kidney cancer.

The V call is TRBV6-1, the J call TRBJ1-6, with D possibly matching TRBD1 (5 bases). The CDR3 is made up of 15 amino acids. The germline gives CDR1 MNHNS, CDR2 SASEGT. Trimming removed 2 bases from V and 7 bases from J, with 12 bases in between. The CDR3 reads CASSEQGFGNSPLHF. In nucleotides, the CDR3 is TGTGCCAGCAGTGAACAGGGCTTCGGCAATTCACCCCTCCACTTT.

The chain is built from TRBV5-1 and TRBJ1-2, with D possibly matching TRBD1 (5 bases). CDR1 and CDR2 (germline): SGHRS, YFSETQ. The CDR3 spans 18 residues. V was clipped by 0 bases and J by 2 bases, with 20 bases between them. In DNA, the CDR3 is TGCGCCAGCAGCTTGGCGGGGGGTACAGGAGGTGAAAACTATGGCTACACCTTC. This codes for CASSLAGGTGGENYGYTF.

The chain recombines TRBV9 with TRBJ2-2; the match to TRBD1 covers 8 bases. CDR1 and CDR2 (germline): SGDLS, YYNGEE. J lost 2 bases, V lost 0 bases, and 3 bases had no gene match. This CDR3 spans 16 amino acids. CDR3 nucleotide sequence: TGTGCCAGCAGCGTAGCGGGACAGGTAAACACCGGGGAGCTGTTTTTT. Residues: CASSVAGQVNTGELFF.

This chain uses TRBV28 with TRBJ2-4, with TRBD2 matching 7 bases. With 5 bases clipped from V and 4 bases from J, the junction kept 11 bases outside the gene matches. Looked up from germline, CDR1 is MDHEN and CDR2 is SYDVKM. This CDR3 is 16 amino acids long. CDR3 nucleotides: TGTGCCAGCAGTGGGCTGGGAGGGGCCATAAAAAACATTCAGTACTTC. This gives the protein CASSGLGGAIKNIQYF.

The chain joins TRBV29-1 to TRBJ2-2; D perhaps matches TRBD2 (5 bases). From germline, CDR1 is SQVTM and CDR2 ANQGSEA. This CDR3 comprises 13 residues. V shed 3 bases and J shed 1 base, with 6 bases lying between them. The chain's CDR3 is CSVEAGNTGELFF. The CDR3 DNA reads TGCAGCGTTGAGGCGGGGAACACCGGGGAGCTGTTTTTT.

This chain uses TRBV5-1 with TRBJ2-1; 12 positions match TRBD1. Germline CDR1 reads SGHRS; CDR2 reads YFSETQ. The CDR3 totals 16 residues. J gave up 8 bases and V 0 bases, and 6 bases lay outside the gene matches. The CDR3 DNA sequence: TGCGCCAGCAGCTTGGTAGGGACAGGGGGCGTGGATGAGCAGTTCTTC. This encodes CASSLVGTGGVDEQFF. Using reference TRBV5-1 and TRBJ2-1 for the parts outside the CDR3, the full variable domain is KAGVTQTPRYLIKTRGQQVTLSCSPISGHRSVSWYQQTPGQGLQFLFEYFSETQRNKGNFPGRFSGRQFSNSRSEMNVSTLELGDSALYLCASSLVGTGGVDEQFFGPGTRLTVL.

This clone turned up a few times. V gene TRBV6-1 combines with J gene TRBJ2-6, with 7 bases fitting TRBD1. Losses at the gene ends were 0 bases for V and 1 base for J; bases not matched to a gene: 6. This CDR3 has 18 residues. Germline V gives CDR1 MNHNS, CDR2 SASEGT. CDR3 sequence (DNA): TGTGCCAGCAGTGAAGCGAACAGGGGTCGGTCTGGGGCCAACGTCCTGACTTTC. Protein sequence: CASSEANRGRSGANVLTF.